The 26 T cell receptor beta chains in this list originate from one sample, sequenced in a study of cytomegalovirus exposure and HLA in healthy donors. The primer mix had 60 Vbeta and 13 Jbeta primers. This table comes from immunoSEQ multiplex PCR, and its TCRdb copy is limited to in-frame clones, with some not included. The sample has about 160,000 clones, roughly 80% seen once. The specimen sequenced was PBMCs. The receptors here all came from a young man in good health and CMV-seropositive.

This clone has a handful of counts. The rearrangement joins TRBV2 to TRBJ2-7; 9 nucleotides agree with TRBD1. This CDR3 comprises 15 residues. Germline V gene sequence: CDR1 SNHLY, CDR2 FYNNEI. V lost 5 bases and J lost 4; bases outside the gene matches: 9. The DNA of the CDR3 is TGTGCCAGCAGTCCCAGGGACAGGGACCCTTACGAGCAGTACTTC. Translated, it gives CASSPRDRDPYEQYF.

The chain joins TRBV18 to TRBJ1-1; a weak D match, TRBD1 (5 bases). Trimming took off 3 bases at V and 8 bases at J, with 16 bases between the two ends. The CDR3 consists of 14 residues. Per germline, CDR1 KGHSH and CDR2 LQKENI. CDR3 loop: CASSPRTRELEAFF. CDR3 DNA sequence: TGTGCCAGCTCACCCCGGACACGTGAACTGGAAGCTTTCTTT.

This clone came up a few times. The chain employs TRBV6-5 and TRBJ1-6, with D perhaps matching TRBD1 (6 bases). There are 14 residues in the CDR3. Germline loops: CDR1 MNHEY, CDR2 SVGAGI. V was clipped by 6 bases and J by 10 bases, with 16 bases between them. The CDR3 DNA follows: TGTGCCAGCAGAGCACAGGGCTCGGGGTCACCCCTCCACTTT. Translating gives CASRAQGSGSPLHF.

This clone was counted a single time. The chain is built from TRBV7-2 and TRBJ2-3; D possibly corresponds to TRBD2 (5 bases). The V gene's germline CDR1 is SGHTA and CDR2 FQGNSA. This CDR3 contains 13 residues. V lost 1 base and J lost 11, with 13 bases in between. As DNA, the CDR3 is TGTGCCAGCAGCTTAGGTGCGGGTCTGGGGCAGTATTTT. Translation gives CASSLGAGLGQYF.

This clone was counted once. The chain recombines TRBV28 with TRBJ1-5; D is unclear. V dropped 6 bases and J dropped 0 bases, with 9 bases sitting between them. Germline V gene data show CDR1 as MDHEN and CDR2 as SYDVKM. The CDR3 spans 14 residues. The CDR3 sequence: CASRLSYSNQPQHF. In nucleotides, the CDR3 is TGTGCCAGCAGATTAAGCTATAGCAATCAGCCCCAGCATTTT.

The V and J genes are TRBV13 and TRBJ2-1, with 12 nucleotides matching TRBD2. Unmatched junction bases numbered 5, after V lost 6 bases and J lost 5 bases. Germline CDR1 and CDR2: PRHDT and FYEKMQ (reference sequence). CDR3 length equals 15 residues. CDR3 coding DNA: TGTGCCAGCAGGTCTAGCGGGGGGGCCCACAATGAGCAGTTCTTC. It specifies CASRSSGGAHNEQFF. Filled out from reference TRBV13 and TRBJ2-1, the complete variable domain reads AAGVIQSPRHLIKEKRETATLKCYPIPRHDTVYWYQQGPGQDPQFLISFYEKMQSDKGSIPDRFSAQQFSDYHSELNMSSLELGDSALYFCASRSSGGAHNEQFFGPGTRLTVL.

This chain connects TRBV4-1 to TRBJ1-2, with 7 bases matching TRBD1. The CDR3 contains 14 residues. The junction had 4 bases not matched to a gene; V was cut back by 2 bases and J by 4 bases. Germline CDR1 is MGHRA and CDR2 is YSYEKL. The CDR3 region is CASSQWGQIYGYTF. CDR3 coding DNA: TGCGCCAGCAGCCAATGGGGACAGATCTATGGCTACACCTTC.

This clone counts as medium-sized. The chain carries TRBV7-9 and TRBJ2-7; D possibly corresponds to TRBD1 (6 bases). V lost 4 bases to trimming and J lost 3 bases, with 13 bases between them. Germline V gene data show CDR1 as SEHNR and CDR2 as FQNEAQ (reference sequence). This CDR3 spans 14 amino acids. The CDR3 reads CASSYFSGVYEQYF. The CDR3 DNA is TGTGCCAGCAGCTACTTTTCAGGGGTCTACGAGCAGTACTTC.

In this sample, this clone turned up once. The chain has TRBV7-3 and TRBJ2-7; D unresolved. The CDR3 has 13 amino acids. In germline, CDR1 is SGHTA, CDR2 FQGTGA. Deletions cut 4 bases from V and 1 base from J, with 8 bases between. The CDR3 DNA sequence: TGTGCCAGCAGCTCGAGGCTGTCCTACGAGCAGTACTTC. Translated: CASSSRLSYEQYF.

The chain employs TRBV4-1 and TRBJ2-7; the D gene is possibly TRBD1 (6 bases). The CDR3 consists of 17 residues. V was trimmed by 2 bases and J by 3 bases, leaving 20 bases between them. Germline CDR1 reads MGHRA; CDR2 reads YSYEKL. CDR3 sequence (DNA): TGCGCCAGCAGCCAACCACTATTACGGGACAACAGCTACGAGCAGTACTTC. Translating it yields CASSQPLLRDNSYEQYF.

This rearrangement joins TRBV19 to TRBJ2-7; 7 bases match TRBD1. Germline CDR1 is LNHDA and CDR2 is SQIVND (reference sequence). After removal of 3 bases from V and 1 base from J, the junction contained 6 bases not matched to a gene. This CDR3 is 15 amino acids long. The CDR3 loop reads CASSIRDSLSYEQYF. For the CDR3, the DNA is TGTGCCAGTAGTATCCGGGACAGCCTGTCCTACGAGCAGTACTTC. Variable domain in full (rest from reference TRBV19 and TRBJ2-7): DGGITQSPKYLFRKEGQNVTLSCEQNLNHDAMYWYRQDPGQGLRLIYYSQIVNDFQKGDIAEGYSVSREKKESFPLTVTSAQKNPTAFYLCASSIRDSLSYEQYFGPGTRLTVT.

V gene TRBV5-4 combines with J gene TRBJ1-1, with D perhaps matching TRBD1 (5 bases). The CDR3 covers 13 residues. V was shortened by 4 bases and J by 4 bases, with 11 bases between the two germline ends. Germline CDR1 SGHNT, CDR2 YYREEE (reference sequence). The CDR3 sequence is CASSIQVGTEAFF. CDR3 nucleotides: TGTGCCAGCAGCATACAGGTAGGCACTGAAGCTTTCTTT.

The genes are TRBV11-2 and TRBJ2-5; 9 nucleotides match TRBD1. Germline V gives CDR1 SGHAT, CDR2 FQNNGV. The CDR3 loop spans 14 amino acids. V shed 5 bases, J shed 4 bases, and the junction held 5 bases outside the gene matches. CDR3 sequence: CASSQGQGAETQYF. DNA of the CDR3: TGTGCCAGCAGCCAGGGACAGGGTGCAGAGACCCAGTACTTC.

The chain carries TRBV5-4 and TRBJ1-2, with D uncertain. Between the trimmed V and J ends, which lost 0 bases and 3 bases, there was a span of 15 bases. The CDR3 runs 16 residues. Germline V CDR1 and CDR2: SGHNT, YYREEE (reference sequence). The chain's CDR3 is CASSLGQTSRDYGYTF. CDR3 bases: TGTGCCAGCAGCTTGGGCCAGACCAGCCGGGACTATGGCTACACCTTC.

The chain joins TRBV13 to TRBJ2-2, with 7 bases identical to TRBD1. The junction had 6 bases not matched to a gene; V was cut back by 5 bases and J by 0 bases. CDR1 is PRHDT, CDR2 FYEKMQ, per germline (reference sequence). The length of the CDR3 is 16 residues. DNA of the CDR3: TGTGCCAGCAGCCCAGACAGGGCCCCGAACACCGGGGAGCTGTTTTTT. This encodes CASSPDRAPNTGELFF.

V and J are TRBV5-4 and TRBJ1-1; 7 bases fit TRBD1. Germline V CDR1 and CDR2: SGHNT, YYREEE (reference sequence). The CDR3 loop spans 13 amino acids. With V trimmed by 4 bases and J by 11 bases, 11 bases remained unmatched. CDR3 sequence: CASSLGGNVGAFF. DNA for the CDR3: TGTGCCAGCAGCCTAGGGGGCAACGTAGGGGCTTTCTTT.

This chain joins TRBV5-6 and TRBJ1-3, with D perhaps TRBD1 (6 bases). Germline CDR1 reads SGHDT; CDR2 reads YYEEEE. The CDR3 contains 16 residues. Trimming shortened V by 3 bases and J by 0 bases, and 13 bases separated the two germline ends. In DNA, the CDR3 is TGTGCCAGCAGCTCCGGGGGGCCGAACTCTGGAAACACCATATATTTT. Amino acids: CASSSGGPNSGNTIYF.

J is TRBJ2-3 and V is TRBV7-3; D might be TRBD2 (5 bases). V was cut by 8 bases and J by 2 bases, with 11 bases left in between. CDR3 length equals 13 residues. Germline CDR1 and CDR2: SGHTA and FQGTGA. CDR3: CASRADSTDTQYF. The CDR3 bases are TGTGCCAGCCGAGCGGATTCCACAGATACGCAGTATTTT.

The chain links TRBV7-6 to TRBJ2-1; 12 bases align to TRBD2. Germline CDR1 reads SGHVS; CDR2 reads FNYEAQ. CDR3 length: 13 residues. The J segment lost 8 bases and the V segment lost 5 bases, leaving 1 base of the junction unmatched. The DNA of the CDR3 is TGTGCCAGCAGCCCTAGCGGGGGGGATGAGCAGTTCTTC. Protein product: CASSPSGGDEQFF.

The chain is built from TRBV28 and TRBJ2-7, with D maybe TRBD1 (6 bases). Per the germline V gene, CDR1 is MDHEN and CDR2 is SYDVKM. The CDR3 totals 14 residues. Trimming left V 5 bases short and J 2 bases short, with 13 bases between. The CDR3 DNA reads as TGTGCCAGCAGTATACAGGGACCCACCTACGAGCAGTACTTC. Its translation is CASSIQGPTYEQYF.

The V gene is TRBV9, the J gene TRBJ2-2, with 8 bases lining up with TRBD1. Germline CDR1 SGDLS, CDR2 YYNGEE. J gave up 1 base and V 2 bases, and 4 bases lay outside the gene matches. The CDR3 has 16 amino acids. Written as DNA, the CDR3 is TGTGCCAGCAGCGTTGAACAGGGGGGGAACACCGGGGAGCTGTTTTTT. Its protein is CASSVEQGGNTGELFF.

The genes are TRBV4-1 and TRBJ2-7; 9 bases fit TRBD1. V dropped 2 bases and J dropped 2; count of bases not matched to a gene: 1. CDR1 and CDR2 from the germline V gene are MGHRA and YSYEKL. This CDR3 has 14 residues. The CDR3 nucleotides read TGCGCCAGCAGCCAATGGACAGGGGCCTACGAGCAGTACTTC. Translated, it gives CASSQWTGAYEQYF.

The gene calls are TRBV9 and TRBJ2-3; D remains ambiguous. Trimming stripped 1 base from V and 0 bases from J, with 6 bases between. The CDR3 totals 14 residues. Germline V gene sequence: CDR1 SGDLS, CDR2 YYNGEE. CDR3 protein: CASSVSTSTDTQYF. The CDR3 DNA reads as TGTGCCAGCAGCGTAAGTACTAGCACAGATACGCAGTATTTT.

The chain carries TRBV7-9 and TRBJ2-7; 11 bases align to TRBD2. J lost 0 bases, V lost 6 bases, and 4 bases had no gene match. This CDR3 is built from 15 residues. The germline CDR1 and CDR2 sequences are SEHNR and FQNEAQ (reference sequence). In DNA form, the CDR3 reads TGTGCCAGCAGTCCACTAGCGGGGGCCTCCTACGAGCAGTACTTC. Translating gives CASSPLAGASYEQYF.

This chain uses TRBV5-4 with TRBJ1-2, with 9 bases matching TRBD1. V shed 4 bases, J shed 4 bases, and the junction held 8 bases outside the gene matches. The CDR3 is 15 residues long. Germline V gene lookup returns CDR1 SGHNT and CDR2 YYREEE (reference sequence). CDR3 amino acids: CASSLDRGHLYGYTF. CDR3 nucleotide sequence: TGTGCCAGCAGCCTGGACAGGGGTCACCTCTATGGCTACACCTTC.

In its sample, this clone was seen once. The genes are TRBV27 and TRBJ2-2; 12 bases fit TRBD2. V was clipped by 2 bases and J by 7 bases; unmatched bases: 11. Germline V gene data show CDR1 as MNHEY and CDR2 as SMNVEV (reference sequence). The CDR3 runs 18 residues. The CDR3 protein is CASSLNLLAGGHSGELFF. CDR3 nucleotides: TGTGCCAGCAGTTTAAATCTTCTAGCGGGGGGGCATAGCGGGGAGCTGTTTTTT.